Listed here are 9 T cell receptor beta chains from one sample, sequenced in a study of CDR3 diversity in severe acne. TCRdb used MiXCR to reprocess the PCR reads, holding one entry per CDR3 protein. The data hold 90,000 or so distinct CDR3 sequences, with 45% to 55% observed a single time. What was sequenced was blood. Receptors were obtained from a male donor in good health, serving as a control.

The CDR3 protein is CASSVRRDNEAFF. Written as DNA, the CDR3 is TGTGCCAGCAGCGTCCGGAGAGACAATGAAGCTTTCTTT. This chain connects TRBV7-8 to TRBJ1-1; D is unresolved. The germline CDR1 and CDR2 sequences are SGHVS and FQNEAQ. With 5 bases removed from V and 7 bases from J, the gap between germline ends came to 14 bases. The CDR3 runs 13 residues.

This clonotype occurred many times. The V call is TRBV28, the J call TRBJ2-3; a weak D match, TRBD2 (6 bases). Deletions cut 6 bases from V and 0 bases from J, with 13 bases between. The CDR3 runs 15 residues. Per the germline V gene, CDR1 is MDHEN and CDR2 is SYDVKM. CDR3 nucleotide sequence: TGTGCCAGCAGCCAAGGGGAGGCGAGCACAGATACGCAGTATTTT. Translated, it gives CASSQGEASTDTQYF.

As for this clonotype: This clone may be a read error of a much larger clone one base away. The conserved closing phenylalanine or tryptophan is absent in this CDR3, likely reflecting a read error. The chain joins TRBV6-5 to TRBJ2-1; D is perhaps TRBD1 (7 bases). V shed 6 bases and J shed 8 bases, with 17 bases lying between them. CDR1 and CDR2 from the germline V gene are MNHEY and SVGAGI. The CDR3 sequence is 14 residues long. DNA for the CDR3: TGTGCCAGCAGGTGGAGGGGGCGCGAAGATGAGCAGTTCCTC. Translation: CASRWRGREDEQFL.

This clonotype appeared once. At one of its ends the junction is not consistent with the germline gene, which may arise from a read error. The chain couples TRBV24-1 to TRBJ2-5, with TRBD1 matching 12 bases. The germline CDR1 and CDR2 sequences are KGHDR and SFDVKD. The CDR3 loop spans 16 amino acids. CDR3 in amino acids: CATSDAGTGGEEAQYF. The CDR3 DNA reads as TGTGCCACCAGTGACGCCGGGACAGGGGGCGAAGAGGCCCAGTACTTC.

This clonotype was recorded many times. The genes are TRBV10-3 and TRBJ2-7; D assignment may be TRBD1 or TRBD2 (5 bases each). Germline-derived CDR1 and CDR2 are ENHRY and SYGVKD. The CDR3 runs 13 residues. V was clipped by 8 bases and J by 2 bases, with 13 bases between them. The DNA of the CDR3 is TGTGCCATCGAAAGGGACGGAACCTACGAGCAGTACTTC. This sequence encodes CAIERDGTYEQYF.

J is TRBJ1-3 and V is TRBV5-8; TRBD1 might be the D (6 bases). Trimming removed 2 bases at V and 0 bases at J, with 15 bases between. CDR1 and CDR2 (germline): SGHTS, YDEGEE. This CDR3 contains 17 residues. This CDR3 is CASSLVGGPNSGNTIYF. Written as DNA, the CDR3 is TGTGCCAGCAGCTTAGTGGGGGGGCCGAACTCTGGAAACACCATATATTTT.

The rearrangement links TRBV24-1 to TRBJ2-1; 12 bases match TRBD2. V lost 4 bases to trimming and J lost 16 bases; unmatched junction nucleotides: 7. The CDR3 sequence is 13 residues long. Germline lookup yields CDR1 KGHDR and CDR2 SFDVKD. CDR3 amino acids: CATSDSTSGGLFF. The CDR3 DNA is TGTGCCACCAGTGACTCAACTAGCGGGGGGCTTTTCTTC.

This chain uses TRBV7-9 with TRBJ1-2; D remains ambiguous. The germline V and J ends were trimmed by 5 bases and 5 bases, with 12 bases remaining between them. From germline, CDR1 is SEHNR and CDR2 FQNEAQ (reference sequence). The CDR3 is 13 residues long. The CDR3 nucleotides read TGTGCCAGCAGCCGCACGGATCCTTATGGCTACACCTTC. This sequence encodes CASSRTDPYGYTF. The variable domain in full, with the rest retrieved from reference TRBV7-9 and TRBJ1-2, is DTGVSQNPRHKITKRGQNVTFRCDPISEHNRLYWYRQTLGQGPEFLTYFQNEAQLEKSRLLSDRFSAERPKGSFSTLEIQRTEQGDSAMYLCASSRTDPYGYTFGSGTRLTVV.

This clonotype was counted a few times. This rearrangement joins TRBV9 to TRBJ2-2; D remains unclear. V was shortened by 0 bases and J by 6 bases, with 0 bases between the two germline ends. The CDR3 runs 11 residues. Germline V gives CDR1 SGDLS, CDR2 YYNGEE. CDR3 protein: CASSVAGELFF. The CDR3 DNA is TGTGCCAGCAGCGTAGCCGGGGAGCTGTTTTTT.